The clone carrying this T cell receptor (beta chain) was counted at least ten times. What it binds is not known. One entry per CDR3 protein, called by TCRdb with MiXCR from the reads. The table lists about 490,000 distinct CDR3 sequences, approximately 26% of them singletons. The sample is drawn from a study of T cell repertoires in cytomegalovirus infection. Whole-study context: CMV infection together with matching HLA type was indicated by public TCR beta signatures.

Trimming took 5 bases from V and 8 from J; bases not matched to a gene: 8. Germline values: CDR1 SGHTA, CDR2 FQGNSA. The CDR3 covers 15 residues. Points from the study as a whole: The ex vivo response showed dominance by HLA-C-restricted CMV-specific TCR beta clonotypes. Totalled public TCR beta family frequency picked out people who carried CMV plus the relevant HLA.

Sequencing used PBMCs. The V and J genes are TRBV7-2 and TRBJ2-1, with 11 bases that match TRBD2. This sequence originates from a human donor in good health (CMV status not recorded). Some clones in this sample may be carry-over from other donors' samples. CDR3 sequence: CASSHSGRARDEQFF. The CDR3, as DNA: TGTGCCAGCAGCCATAGCGGGAGGGCCAGAGATGAGCAGTTCTTC.